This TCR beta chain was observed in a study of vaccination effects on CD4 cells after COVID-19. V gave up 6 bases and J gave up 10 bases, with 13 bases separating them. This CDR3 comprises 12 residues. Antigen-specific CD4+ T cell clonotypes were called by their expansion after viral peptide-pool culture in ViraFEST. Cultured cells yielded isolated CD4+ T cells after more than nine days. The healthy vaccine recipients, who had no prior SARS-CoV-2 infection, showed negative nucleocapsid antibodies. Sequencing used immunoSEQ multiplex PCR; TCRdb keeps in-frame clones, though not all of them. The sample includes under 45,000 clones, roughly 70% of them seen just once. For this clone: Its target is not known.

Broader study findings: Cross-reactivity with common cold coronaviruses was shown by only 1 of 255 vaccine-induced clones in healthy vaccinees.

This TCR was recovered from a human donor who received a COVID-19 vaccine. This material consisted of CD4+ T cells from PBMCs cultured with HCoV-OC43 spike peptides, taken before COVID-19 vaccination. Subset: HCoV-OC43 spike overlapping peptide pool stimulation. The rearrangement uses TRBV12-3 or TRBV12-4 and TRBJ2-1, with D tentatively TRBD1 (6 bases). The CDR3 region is CASRRTVSEQFF. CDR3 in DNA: TGTGCCAGCAGACGGACAGTGAGCGAGCAGTTCTTC.